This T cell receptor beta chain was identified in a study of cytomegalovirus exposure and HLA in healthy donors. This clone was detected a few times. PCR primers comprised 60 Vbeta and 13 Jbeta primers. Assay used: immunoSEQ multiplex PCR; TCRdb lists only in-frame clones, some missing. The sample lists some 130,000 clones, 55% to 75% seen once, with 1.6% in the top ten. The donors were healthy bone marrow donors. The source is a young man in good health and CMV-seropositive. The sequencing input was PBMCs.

The CDR3 region is CARSAPPRPTSGSDEQFF. The CDR3 DNA is TGTGCCAGAAGCGCACCACCGAGGCCTACTAGCGGGAGCGATGAGCAGTTCTTC. V and J are TRBV5-3 and TRBJ2-1; TRBD2 aligns across 11 bases. TRBV5-3 carries the ORF label, with uncertain function. Losses at the gene ends were 4 bases for V and 8 bases for J; bases not matched to a gene: 17. The CDR3 is 18 amino acids.